Sequencing of this T cell receptor (beta chain) was carried out in a study of cytomegalovirus exposure and HLA in healthy donors. Study-wide background: A subsequent analysis stated that the approximately 110 validation repertoires were run on the same platform as the approximately 610 first-cohort repertoires. General observations from the study: There were some public TCRs occurring in many donors, but most TCR sequences were rare. Cytomegalovirus association was listed for around 180 TCR beta chains.

Libraries were prepared by immunoSEQ multiplex PCR; TCRdb keeps only in-frame clonotypes and omits some of them. The table has around 60,000 clones, about 94% seen once. As to this clone: What it binds is not known.

Separate from the 666-subject first cohort was the approximately 110-subject validation cohort, to which the donors belonged. The V gene's germline CDR1 is SGHTA and CDR2 FQGTGA. V was cut by 2 bases and J by 4 bases, with 12 bases left in between. The CDR3 is made up of 15 amino acids. Sequenced material: PBMCs. The sequence was obtained from a man younger than 35 in good health and CMV-seropositive. The V and J genes are TRBV7-3 and TRBJ2-1, with D possibly matching TRBD1 (6 bases). The CDR3 DNA reads as TGTGCCAGCAGCTTAGATGGGACACCATACAATGAGCAGTTCTTC. Protein product: CASSLDGTPYNEQFF.